This is a list of T cell receptor beta chains from one sample in a study of blood T cell repertoires in COVID-19. Repertoires were generated with immunoSEQ multiplex PCR, while TCRdb's copy carries only in-frame clones and drops some. The table includes 200,000 to 250,000 clones, about four fifths detected once. Sequencing was done on a sample of PBMCs or T cells enriched from blood (not recorded which). The receptor source for this set is a woman between 40 and 50 years old with acute COVID-19. Both conserved end residues are trimmed from each CDR3.

v_call: TRBV19
j_call: TRBJ2-2
cdr3_aa: ASNIAGGRTGELF

v_call: TRBV6-1
j_call: TRBJ2-3
cdr3_aa: ASSARLAVGPDTQY

v_call: TRBV11-2
j_call: TRBJ2-7
cdr3_aa: ASSLASWAYEQY

v_call: TRBV30
j_call: TRBJ2-7
cdr3_aa: AWSAGTEYEQY

v_call: TRBV28
j_call: TRBJ1-1
cdr3_aa: ASIEGSSNTEAF

v_call: TRBV3-1/TRBV3-2
j_call: TRBJ2-2
cdr3_aa: ASSQDGREGVTGELF

v_call: TRBV7-2
j_call: TRBJ2-2
cdr3_aa: ASSFGLAGGFNTGELF

v_call: TRBV18
j_call: TRBJ2-7
cdr3_aa: ASSPDQGTAYEQY

v_call: TRBV7-3
j_call: TRBJ1-6
cdr3_aa: ASSLGGGYSPLH

v_call: TRBV11-2
j_call: TRBJ2-1
cdr3_aa: ASSLEILAGDEQF

v_call: TRBV14
j_call: TRBJ1-6
cdr3_aa: ASSQARGAARNSPLH

v_call: TRBV30
j_call: TRBJ1-2
cdr3_aa: AWSPGQNYGYT

v_call: TRBV7-3
j_call: TRBJ2-7
cdr3_aa: ASPTRDRERSEQY

v_call: TRBV5-1
j_call: TRBJ1-4
cdr3_aa: ASSFQGAINEKLF

v_call: TRBV7-9
j_call: TRBJ2-7
cdr3_aa: ASSLGAGHYEQY

v_call: TRBV3-1/TRBV3-2
j_call: TRBJ1-4
cdr3_aa: ASSLRQGNEKLF

v_call: TRBV11-2
j_call: TRBJ1-6
cdr3_aa: ASSVGASYNSPLH

v_call: TRBV11-2
j_call: TRBJ1-1
cdr3_aa: ASSLGGWGRNTEAF

v_call: TRBV6-4
j_call: TRBJ2-1
cdr3_aa: ASSDLTGGPDYNEQF

v_call: TRBV5-4
j_call: TRBJ2-5
cdr3_aa: ASSPRLAGGLETQY

v_call: TRBV19
j_call: TRBJ1-2
cdr3_aa: ASSIGVGYT

v_call: TRBV21-1
j_call: TRBJ1-6
cdr3_aa: ASSRKGGGQNSPLH

v_call: TRBV4-3
j_call: TRBJ2-7
cdr3_aa: ASSQDSRGLASYEQY

v_call: TRBV29-1
j_call: TRBJ1-2
cdr3_aa: SAILQGKESNYGYT

v_call: TRBV7-2
j_call: TRBJ2-2
cdr3_aa: ASSLVGQGLTGELF

v_call: TRBV29-1
j_call: TRBJ2-3
cdr3_aa: SVEPSGTDTQY

v_call: TRBV6-5
j_call: TRBJ1-2
cdr3_aa: ASSRDSVYGYT

v_call: TRBV5-1
j_call: TRBJ2-7
cdr3_aa: ASSLVVAGAYEQY

v_call: TRBV3-1/TRBV3-2
j_call: TRBJ1-1
cdr3_aa: ASSQGFQSSGTEAF

v_call: TRBV27
j_call: TRBJ2-7
cdr3_aa: ASSLSGLANTYEQY

v_call: TRBV11-3
j_call: TRBJ2-7
cdr3_aa: ASSLAAGNEQY

v_call: TRBV27
j_call: TRBJ1-3
cdr3_aa: ASSLQGSGNTIY

v_call: TRBV19
j_call: TRBJ2-1
cdr3_aa: ASSTRLAGGYNEQF

v_call: TRBV27
j_call: TRBJ2-1
cdr3_aa: ASSEGLWEQF

v_call: TRBV6-6
j_call: TRBJ2-7
cdr3_aa: ASSQTGTSGYEQY

v_call: TRBV30
j_call: TRBJ1-1
cdr3_aa: AWTQGTDTEAF

v_call: TRBV15
j_call: TRBJ2-1
cdr3_aa: ATSRVTGVSSYNEQF

v_call: TRBV4-1
j_call: TRBJ2-1
cdr3_aa: ASSQALAAGEQF

v_call: TRBV28
j_call: TRBJ1-5
cdr3_aa: ASSLGQGRNQPQH

v_call: TRBV4-3
j_call: TRBJ1-1
cdr3_aa: ASSQDPWTGAGTEAF

v_call: TRBV27
j_call: TRBJ2-7
cdr3_aa: ASSQGGLAGYEQY

v_call: TRBV19
j_call: TRBJ2-7
cdr3_aa: ASSIWDSQAYEQY

v_call: TRBV28
j_call: TRBJ2-1
cdr3_aa: ASKVRLAYNEQF

v_call: TRBV6-5
j_call: TRBJ2-7
cdr3_aa: ASSRAGTYEQY

v_call: TRBV29-1
j_call: TRBJ2-7
cdr3_aa: SVEEAGYEQY

v_call: TRBV7-2
j_call: TRBJ2-5
cdr3_aa: ASSLGIRETQY

v_call: TRBV4-1
j_call: TRBJ1-1
cdr3_aa: ASSQVSGGANTEAF

v_call: TRBV28
j_call: TRBJ1-3
cdr3_aa: ASSPLGGPLSGNTIY

v_call: TRBV7-3
j_call: TRBJ1-2
cdr3_aa: ASSKKAGGYGYT

v_call: TRBV9
j_call: TRBJ2-3
cdr3_aa: ASSVAMNTDTQY

v_call: TRBV5-1
j_call: TRBJ1-2
cdr3_aa: ASSLYPPGQVGRGYGYT

v_call: TRBV2
j_call: TRBJ2-7
cdr3_aa: ASSEERGGYEQY

v_call: TRBV18
j_call: TRBJ2-5
cdr3_aa: ASSPRSGAQETQY

v_call: TRBV7-2
j_call: TRBJ2-5
cdr3_aa: ASSQKRGLETQY

v_call: TRBV24-1
j_call: TRBJ2-5
cdr3_aa: ATSDATSGKETQY